Listed below are T cell receptor beta chains from one sample, sequenced in a study of beta chain features in type 1 diabetes. Assay used: immunoSEQ multiplex PCR; TCRdb lists only in-frame clones, some missing. The sample shows roughly 400,000 clones, over 9% of them seen only once. The source material was central memory CD4+ T cells from blood. These receptors all come from a man aged 30-40 years with type 1 diabetes. Both conserved end residues are part of each CDR3. Fields, in order: V gene, D gene, J gene, clone size, CDR3 length, CDR3 DNA, CDR3 protein. A D gene is named only where the DNA matches it firmly. The size entry is marked missing in some rows and otherwise reads once, few, many or a size class.

v_call: TRBV4-2
d_call: TRBD1
j_call: TRBJ2-1
clone_size: -
cdr3_length: 12
cdr3_nt: TGTGCCAGCAGCCCAGACAGGGAAGAGCAGTTCTTC
cdr3_aa: CASSPDREEQFF

v_call: TRBV28
d_call: -
j_call: TRBJ1-1
clone_size: few
cdr3_length: 11
cdr3_nt: TGTGCCAGCCTCGGACAACCGGAAGCTTTCTTT
cdr3_aa: CASLGQPEAFF

v_call: TRBV18
d_call: -
j_call: TRBJ2-3
clone_size: -
cdr3_length: 14
cdr3_nt: TGTGCCAGCTCACTAAAAACCGGCACAGATACGCAGTATTTT
cdr3_aa: CASSLKTGTDTQYF

v_call: TRBV19
d_call: -
j_call: TRBJ1-5
clone_size: many
cdr3_length: 14
cdr3_nt: TGTGCCAGTAGTAAGGGGGTGGGCAATCAGCCCCAGCATTTT
cdr3_aa: CASSKGVGNQPQHF

v_call: TRBV19
d_call: TRBD1
j_call: TRBJ1-1
clone_size: many
cdr3_length: 15
cdr3_nt: TGTGCCAGTAAGGCCCTGACAGGGGCCAACACTGAAGCTTTCTTT
cdr3_aa: CASKALTGANTEAFF

v_call: TRBV7-2
d_call: TRBD2
j_call: TRBJ2-5
clone_size: -
cdr3_length: 17
cdr3_nt: TGTGCCAGCAGCCCTACCGGACTAGCGGGAGAACAAGAGACCCAGTACTTC
cdr3_aa: CASSPTGLAGEQETQYF

v_call: TRBV14
d_call: -
j_call: TRBJ1-1
clone_size: few
cdr3_length: 13
cdr3_nt: TGTGCCAGCAGCCAACTCGAATCCACTGAAGCTTTCTTT
cdr3_aa: CASSQLESTEAFF

v_call: TRBV5-1
d_call: TRBD2
j_call: TRBJ2-5
clone_size: few
cdr3_length: 15
cdr3_nt: TGCGCCAGCAGTCCCTCGGCTAGCGGACAAGAGACCCAGTACTTC
cdr3_aa: CASSPSASGQETQYF

v_call: TRBV29-1
d_call: TRBD1
j_call: TRBJ1-4
clone_size: few
cdr3_length: 14
cdr3_nt: TGCAGCGTTCAAAGACAGGGGGCGGATGAAAAACTGTTTTTT
cdr3_aa: CSVQRQGADEKLFF

v_call: TRBV10-3
d_call: -
j_call: TRBJ2-3
clone_size: -
cdr3_length: 14
cdr3_nt: TGTGCCATCAGTGAACAAACTGGGACAGATACGCAGTATTTT
cdr3_aa: CAISEQTGTDTQYF

v_call: TRBV7-2
d_call: -
j_call: TRBJ2-7
clone_size: few
cdr3_length: 13
cdr3_nt: TGTGCCAGCAGCAGTAGACTCTCCTACGAGCAGTACTTC
cdr3_aa: CASSSRLSYEQYF

v_call: TRBV7-2
d_call: TRBD1
j_call: TRBJ2-7
clone_size: -
cdr3_length: 18
cdr3_nt: TGTGCCAGCAGCTTAGGGCCGCTTCAACAGGGGGCTTTATACGAGCAGTACTTC
cdr3_aa: CASSLGPLQQGALYEQYF

v_call: TRBV30
d_call: TRBD1
j_call: TRBJ2-4
clone_size: -
cdr3_length: 15
cdr3_nt: TGTGCCTGGACATGGACAGGGGGAGTGGGTGGCATTCAGTACTTC
cdr3_aa: CAWTWTGGVGGIQYF

v_call: TRBV7-2
d_call: TRBD1
j_call: TRBJ2-7
clone_size: many
cdr3_length: 15
cdr3_nt: TGTGCCAGCAGCCCGCGGGACAGGCCAAATTACGAGCAGTACTTC
cdr3_aa: CASSPRDRPNYEQYF

v_call: TRBV29-1
d_call: -
j_call: TRBJ2-5
clone_size: few
cdr3_length: 12
cdr3_nt: TGCAGCGTGCGCGTTGACGGGACGGCCCAGTACTTC
cdr3_aa: CSVRVDGTAQYF

v_call: TRBV11-2
d_call: TRBD2
j_call: TRBJ2-3
clone_size: -
cdr3_length: 18
cdr3_nt: TGTGCCAGCAGCCCCCGCTCTGTAGCGGTCGGGGGGACAGATACGCAGTATTTT
cdr3_aa: CASSPRSVAVGGTDTQYF

v_call: TRBV5-6
d_call: -
j_call: TRBJ1-3
clone_size: few
cdr3_length: 14
cdr3_nt: TGTGCCAGCACCACCCCGCGCTCTGGAAACACCATATATTTT
cdr3_aa: CASTTPRSGNTIYF

v_call: TRBV28
d_call: -
j_call: TRBJ1-5
clone_size: -
cdr3_length: 17
cdr3_nt: TGTGCCAGCAGTCCCCTCCCACAGGGAATCCGCAATCAGCCCCAGCATTTT
cdr3_aa: CASSPLPQGIRNQPQHF

v_call: TRBV7-9
d_call: TRBD2
j_call: TRBJ2-4
clone_size: few
cdr3_length: 16
cdr3_nt: TGTGCCAGCAGCTTAGCCCTAGCGGACTCCAAAAACATTCAGTACTTC
cdr3_aa: CASSLALADSKNIQYF

v_call: TRBV18
d_call: -
j_call: TRBJ2-2
clone_size: few
cdr3_length: 15
cdr3_nt: TGTGCCAGCTCACCGGAGCAGGGATCGAACGGGGAGCTGTTTTTT
cdr3_aa: CASSPEQGSNGELFF

v_call: TRBV5-5
d_call: -
j_call: TRBJ2-5
clone_size: few
cdr3_length: 17
cdr3_nt: TGTGCCAGCAGCCCCTTCGGACAGGGAGGGCACGAAGAGACCCAGTACTTC
cdr3_aa: CASSPFGQGGHEETQYF

v_call: TRBV6-1
d_call: -
j_call: TRBJ2-2
clone_size: -
cdr3_length: 16
cdr3_nt: TGTGCCAGCAGTGAATCGCGGCAGGTGCTCGCCGGGGAGCTGTTTTTT
cdr3_aa: CASSESRQVLAGELFF

v_call: TRBV6-5
d_call: TRBD2
j_call: TRBJ2-2
clone_size: few
cdr3_length: 16
cdr3_nt: TGTGCCAGCAGTTCCCCTCTAGCGGGAGCAACCGGGGAGCTGTTTTTT
cdr3_aa: CASSSPLAGATGELFF

v_call: TRBV9
d_call: -
j_call: TRBJ2-5
clone_size: -
cdr3_length: 15
cdr3_nt: TGTGCCAGCAGCGTAGTTTCAAGCGGACAAGAGACCCAGTACTTC
cdr3_aa: CASSVVSSGQETQYF

v_call: TRBV5-1
d_call: -
j_call: TRBJ2-1
clone_size: few
cdr3_length: 11
cdr3_nt: TGCGCCAGCAGCTTTAAAAATGAGCAGTTCTTC
cdr3_aa: CASSFKNEQFF

v_call: TRBV28
d_call: TRBD1
j_call: TRBJ2-4
clone_size: few
cdr3_length: 18
cdr3_nt: TGTGCCAGCAGTCCTCCTATCGGGACAGGGGTAGCCAAAAACATTCAGTACTTC
cdr3_aa: CASSPPIGTGVAKNIQYF

v_call: TRBV28
d_call: TRBD1
j_call: TRBJ2-5
clone_size: few
cdr3_length: 14
cdr3_nt: TGTGCCAGCCACGGGACAGGGGTGGGGAAGACCCAGTACTTC
cdr3_aa: CASHGTGVGKTQYF

v_call: TRBV9
d_call: -
j_call: TRBJ1-4
clone_size: -
cdr3_length: 13
cdr3_nt: TGTGCCAGCAGCGTAGCAGGGGACGAAAAACTGTTTTTT
cdr3_aa: CASSVAGDEKLFF

v_call: TRBV10-3
d_call: -
j_call: TRBJ2-5
clone_size: few
cdr3_length: 18
cdr3_nt: TGTGCCATCAGTGAGTCGAGGGGTGGCAGGGGCTCACAAGAGACCCAGTACTTC
cdr3_aa: CAISESRGGRGSQETQYF

v_call: TRBV2
d_call: TRBD1
j_call: TRBJ2-2
clone_size: -
cdr3_length: 15
cdr3_nt: TGTGCCAGCAGTCTAAGACAGGGCTCGACCGGGGAGCTGTTTTTT
cdr3_aa: CASSLRQGSTGELFF

v_call: TRBV5-1
d_call: TRBD2
j_call: TRBJ2-7
clone_size: -
cdr3_length: 15
cdr3_nt: TGCGCCAGCAGCTTTGGGACTAGCGGGTCCTACGAGCAGTACTTC
cdr3_aa: CASSFGTSGSYEQYF

v_call: TRBV28
d_call: -
j_call: TRBJ2-7
clone_size: -
cdr3_length: 10
cdr3_nt: TGTGCCAGCAGCGCGGGCGAGCAGTACTTC
cdr3_aa: CASSAGEQYF

v_call: TRBV14
d_call: -
j_call: TRBJ1-2
clone_size: many
cdr3_length: 13
cdr3_nt: TGTGCCAGCAGCCAAGCGGGACACTATGGCTACACCTTC
cdr3_aa: CASSQAGHYGYTF

v_call: TRBV2
d_call: -
j_call: TRBJ2-1
clone_size: few
cdr3_length: 11
cdr3_nt: TGTGCCAGCCGGGGTTACAATGAGCAGTTCTTC
cdr3_aa: CASRGYNEQFF

v_call: TRBV28
d_call: -
j_call: TRBJ2-7
clone_size: -
cdr3_length: 16
cdr3_nt: TGTGCCAGCAGTTTGATTGTGTTGGACGGTGGCTACGAGCAGTACTTC
cdr3_aa: CASSLIVLDGGYEQYF

v_call: TRBV4-2
d_call: -
j_call: TRBJ2-2
clone_size: -
cdr3_length: 14
cdr3_nt: TGTGCCAGCAGCCAAGATGGAGGACCCGGGGAGCTGTTTTTT
cdr3_aa: CASSQDGGPGELFF

v_call: TRBV4-3
d_call: TRBD2
j_call: TRBJ2-5
clone_size: -
cdr3_length: 18
cdr3_nt: TGCGCCAGCAGCCAAGACGCCGGAGCGGGAGGGCCCCCAGAGACCCAGTACTTC
cdr3_aa: CASSQDAGAGGPPETQYF

v_call: TRBV5-4
d_call: TRBD1
j_call: TRBJ1-4
clone_size: many
cdr3_length: 13
cdr3_nt: TGTGCCAGCAGCGTGACAGGGGCTGAAAAACTGTTTTTT
cdr3_aa: CASSVTGAEKLFF

v_call: TRBV2
d_call: -
j_call: TRBJ2-1
clone_size: -
cdr3_length: 15
cdr3_nt: TGTGCCAGCCACGGGGCTAGCCGGATATACAATGAGCAGTTCTTC
cdr3_aa: CASHGASRIYNEQFF

v_call: TRBV7-3
d_call: -
j_call: TRBJ2-2
clone_size: -
cdr3_length: 12
cdr3_nt: TGTGCCAGCAGCCACGTCACCGGGGAGCTGTTTTTT
cdr3_aa: CASSHVTGELFF

v_call: TRBV30
d_call: -
j_call: TRBJ2-7
clone_size: few
cdr3_length: 10
cdr3_nt: TGTGCCTGGAGTTCGATCGTTCAGTACTTC
cdr3_aa: CAWSSIVQYF

v_call: TRBV19
d_call: -
j_call: TRBJ2-3
clone_size: few
cdr3_length: 15
cdr3_nt: TGTGCCAGTAGTAGAGAGAGGAGGTACACAGATACGCAGTATTTT
cdr3_aa: CASSRERRYTDTQYF

v_call: TRBV7-3
d_call: -
j_call: TRBJ2-7
clone_size: -
cdr3_length: 13
cdr3_nt: TGTGCCAGCAGCCCCGGGACACTCGACGGGCAGTACTTC
cdr3_aa: CASSPGTLDGQYF

v_call: TRBV7-2
d_call: -
j_call: TRBJ2-2
clone_size: few
cdr3_length: 17
cdr3_nt: TGTGCCAGCAGCTTCTTGGGGGGAGGAGTCAGGACCGGGGAGCTGTTTTTT
cdr3_aa: CASSFLGGGVRTGELFF

v_call: TRBV7-2
d_call: TRBD1
j_call: TRBJ2-7
clone_size: few
cdr3_length: 15
cdr3_nt: TGTGCCAGCAGCTTAGCGGGGGACAGCTCCTACGAGCAGTACTTC
cdr3_aa: CASSLAGDSSYEQYF